Reported below is one TCR beta chain. Its matching antigen is unknown. All donors were healthy HIV-negative adults lacking recent acute infections or vaccinations. The source of the sample is a study of shared clonotypes between healthy human individuals. Broader study findings: Incompleteness in sorted-subset sequencing, despite large depth, was shown by rarefaction. Exclusively blood specimens were collected; tissue repertoires likely differ.

Roughly 200 ng DNA, tens of thousands of T cell genomes, went into each sorted-subset replicate PCR. Sequencing was performed with immunoSEQ multiplex PCR; in TCRdb, only in-frame clones are kept and a portion is missing. The repertoire holds about 680,000 clones, with approximately 73% as singletons. This CDR3 is 14 amino acids long. Germline V gives CDR1 SGHRS, CDR2 YFSETQ. V lost 0 bases and J 2 bases, leaving 9 bases between the germline ends. This receptor was identified in a young woman in good health. Sequencing was carried out using memory CD4+ T cells sorted from blood. Regarding subset: CD45RA-negative fraction. This chain links TRBV5-1 with TRBJ2-7, with D tentatively TRBD2 (5 bases). CDR3 amino acids: CASSLGAGTYEQYF. In DNA, the CDR3 is TGCGCCAGCAGCTTGGGTGCGGGTACCTACGAGCAGTACTTC.